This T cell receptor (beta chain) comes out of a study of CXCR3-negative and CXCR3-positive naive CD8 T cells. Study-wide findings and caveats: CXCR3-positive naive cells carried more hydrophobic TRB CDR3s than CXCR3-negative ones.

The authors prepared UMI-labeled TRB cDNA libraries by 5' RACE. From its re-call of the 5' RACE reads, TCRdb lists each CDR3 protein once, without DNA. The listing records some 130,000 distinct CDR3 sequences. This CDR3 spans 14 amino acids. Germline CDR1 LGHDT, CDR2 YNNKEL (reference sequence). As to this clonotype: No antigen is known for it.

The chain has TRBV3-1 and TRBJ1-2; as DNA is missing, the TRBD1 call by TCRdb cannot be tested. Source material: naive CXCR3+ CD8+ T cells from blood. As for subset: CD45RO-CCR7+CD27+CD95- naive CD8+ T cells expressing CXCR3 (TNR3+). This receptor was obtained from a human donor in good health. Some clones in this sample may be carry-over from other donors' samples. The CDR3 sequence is CANSPRDRLYGYTF. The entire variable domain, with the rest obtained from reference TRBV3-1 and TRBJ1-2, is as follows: DTAVSQTPKYLVTQMGNDKSIKCEQNLGHDTMYWYKQDSKKFLKIMFSYNNKELIINETVPNRFSPKSPDKAHLNLHINSLELGDSAVYFCANSPRDRLYGYTFGSGTRLTVV.